This TCR beta chain originates from a study of blood T cell repertoires in COVID-19. Study-level background: The United States, Italy and Spain supplied acute and convalescent COVID-19 samples. From T cells, B-cell-depleted T cells, or PBMCs came the material, which was cDNA or gDNA.

The Seattle site enrolled patients during active infection and followed them longitudinally. The J segment lost 3 bases and the V segment lost 6 bases, leaving 3 bases of the junction unmatched. The CDR3 contains 14 residues. Germline V gene data show CDR1 as ENHRY and CDR2 as SYGVKD. Authors' methods: Amplifying reference gene primers gave estimates of nucleated cell counts. Sequencing was performed with immunoSEQ multiplex PCR; in TCRdb, only in-frame clones are kept and a portion is missing. That table is the source of V, J and clone size, and D and trimming were worked out from the DNA. The sample comprises under 450,000 clones, around 91% of which are singletons, and around 1.5% rests with the top ten.

V usage is TRBV10-3 and J usage is TRBJ2-2, with 8 bases matching TRBD1. The receptor comes from a woman aged 40-49 years with COVID-19, enrolled during active disease. Sequencing input: peripheral blood. CDR3: CAIRQGADTGELFF. For the CDR3, the DNA is TGTGCCATCAGGCAGGGGGCGGACACCGGGGAGCTGTTTTTT.